Reported below is one TCR beta chain. Its cognate antigen is unknown. The sample comes from a study of T cell responses to AZD1222 COVID-19 vaccine. CDR3 length: 13 residues. CDR1 and CDR2 from the germline V gene are SNHLY and FYNNEI. The V and J ends lost 7 bases and 6 bases respectively, with 13 bases between them. The assay was immunoSEQ multiplex PCR, and TCRdb's table has in-frame clones only and misses some. The table records under 200,000 clones, around nine tenths of them present only once. Findings of the study overall: Targets within unmutated variant regions were reportedly found for nearly half of spike-specific TCRs.

The chain carries TRBV2 and TRBJ1-5; D possibly corresponds to TRBD1 (6 bases). Sequencing was performed on peripheral blood, taken 28 days after the second AZD1222 dose. The sequence was obtained from an adult who received the AZD1222 COVID-19 vaccine. For the CDR3, the DNA is TGTGCCAGCAAGTCGACAGGTGCTCAGCCCCAGCATTTT. It specifies CASKSTGAQPQHF. The entire variable domain, with the rest obtained from reference TRBV2 and TRBJ1-5, is as follows: EPEVTQTPSHQVTQMGQEVILRCVPISNHLYFYWYRQILGQKVEFLVSFYNNEISEKSEIFDDQFSVERPDGSNFTLKIRSTKLEDSAMYFCASKSTGAQPQHFGDGTRLSIL.